The 21 T cell receptor beta chains below were found in one sample sequenced in a study of T cell responses to AZD1222 COVID-19 vaccine. Produced via immunoSEQ multiplex PCR; TCRdb's table is partial and in-frame only. The sample contains 110,000 to 150,000 clones, roughly 90% of which appear only once. The input for sequencing was peripheral blood, taken on day 0 of AZD1222 vaccination. These receptors all stem from an adult in good health.

The rearrangement links TRBV2 to TRBJ2-1; tentative D call: TRBD1 (5 bases). This CDR3 is built from 15 residues. The germline gives CDR1 SNHLY, CDR2 FYNNEI. V shed 6 bases and J shed 8 bases, with 20 bases lying between them. CDR3 sequence reads: CASSRLERLGDEQFF. The CDR3 region has the DNA TGTGCCAGCAGCCGGCTCGAGAGGCTAGGGGATGAGCAGTTCTTC.

The chain uses TRBV6-5 and TRBJ1-1; possible D gene TRBD1, 6 bases. The CDR3 is 14 amino acids. Trimming pared 6 bases from V and 4 bases from J, leaving 15 bases between. Germline V CDR1 and CDR2: MNHEY, SVGAGI. DNA of the CDR3: TGTGCCAGCAGCCCCAACAGGGCGACCACTGAAGCTTTCTTT. Its protein product is CASSPNRATTEAFF.

The chain is built from TRBV5-4 and TRBJ2-1; 13 bases are shared with TRBD2. CDR3 length: 15 amino acids. The junction had 2 bases not matched to a gene; V was cut back by 1 base and J by 7 bases. CDR1 is SGHNT, CDR2 YYREEE, per germline (reference sequence). CDR3 region: CASSLTSGRANEQFF. Here the CDR3 DNA reads TGTGCCAGCAGCTTGACTAGCGGGAGGGCAAATGAGCAGTTCTTC.

V usage is TRBV11-1 and J usage is TRBJ1-2; D uncertain. This CDR3 is 13 amino acids long. V was pared by 4 bases and J by 2 bases, with 8 bases between. Per germline, CDR1 SGHAT and CDR2 FQDESV (reference sequence). CDR3 region: CASSSAGNYGYTF. The CDR3 bases are TGTGCCAGCAGCTCCGCCGGAAACTATGGCTACACCTTC.

The rearrangement links TRBV4-1 to TRBJ2-6, with 8 bases that match TRBD2. Germline CDR1 is MGHRA and CDR2 is YSYEKL. The J segment lost 2 bases and the V segment lost 4 bases, leaving 4 bases of the junction unmatched. The length of the CDR3 is 16 residues. CDR3 in amino acids: CASSRAAGAGANVLTF. The DNA for the CDR3 is TGCGCCAGCAGCCGCGCAGCGGGAGCTGGGGCCAACGTCCTGACTTTC.

The rearrangement links TRBV30 to TRBJ2-1; the D is unclear. Per the germline V gene, CDR1 is GTSNPN and CDR2 is SVGIG (reference sequence). Trimming took 0 bases from V and 10 from J, leaving 19 bases between them. The CDR3 is 15 residues long. CDR3 residues: CAWSVRPGTAREQFF. The CDR3 region has the DNA TGTGCCTGGAGTGTAAGGCCCGGAACAGCACGAGAGCAGTTCTTC.

The rearrangement links TRBV6-1 to TRBJ1-2, with D perhaps matching TRBD1 (5 bases). This CDR3 is built from 16 residues. V gave up 0 bases and J gave up 4 bases, with 15 bases separating them. The germline gives CDR1 MNHNS, CDR2 SASEGT. DNA for the CDR3: TGTGCCAGCAGTGAAGCGCAAGGCAGGGCCGGCTATGGCTACACCTTC. It translates to CASSEAQGRAGYGYTF.

The V call is TRBV5-4, the J call TRBJ2-1; the D call may be TRBD1 or TRBD2 (6 bases each). Looked up from germline, CDR1 is SGHNT and CDR2 is YYREEE (reference sequence). V lost 4 bases, J lost 10 bases, and 18 bases lay in between. CDR3 length equals 14 residues. CDR3 nucleotide sequence: TGTGCCAGCAGCCTCTCCCGACAGGCGGGAGAGCAGTTCTTC. Translating it yields CASSLSRQAGEQFF.

The V and J genes are TRBV4-3 and TRBJ2-1; 8 nucleotides match TRBD2. J was trimmed by 5 bases and V by 2 bases; bases with no gene match: 2. The CDR3 runs to 14 residues. The germline V gene encodes CDR1 LGHNA and CDR2 YSLEER. This CDR3 reads CASSQWTSHNEQFF. The CDR3 DNA reads TGCGCCAGCAGCCAATGGACTAGCCACAATGAGCAGTTCTTC.

This clone has only a few counts. The rearrangement joins TRBV7-9 to TRBJ1-6; D gene uncertain. Germline V lookup: CDR1 SEHNR, CDR2 FQNEAQ (reference sequence). The CDR3 extends over 16 amino acids. Trimming pared 5 bases from V and 7 bases from J, leaving 18 bases between. The CDR3 DNA follows: TGTGCCAGCAGCGAGAGGCTGGGCAGGATGAATTCACCCCTCCACTTT. Translation gives CASSERLGRMNSPLHF.

The chain recombines TRBV9 with TRBJ2-1; D could derive from TRBD1 or TRBD2 (6 bases each). The germline CDR1 and CDR2 sequences are SGDLS and YYNGEE. The CDR3 runs to 14 residues. V dropped 3 bases and J dropped 5 bases, with 12 bases sitting between them. CDR3 residues: CASSAAGHNNEQFF. CDR3 in DNA: TGTGCCAGCAGCGCGGCGGGACATAACAATGAGCAGTTCTTC.

The V call is TRBV5-4, the J call TRBJ1-1; 9 nucleotides line up with TRBD1. The germline V gene encodes CDR1 SGHNT and CDR2 YYREEE (reference sequence). With V trimmed by 6 bases and J by 5 bases, 5 bases remained unmatched. The CDR3 runs 13 residues. CDR3 coding DNA: TGTGCCAGCACCCTAGGACAGGGGACTGAAGCTTTCTTT. Amino acids: CASTLGQGTEAFF. Combining the CDR3 with reference TRBV5-4 and TRBJ1-1 gives the whole variable domain ETGVTQSPTHLIKTRGQQVTLRCSSQSGHNTVSWYQQALGQGPQFIFQYYREEENGRGNFPPRFSGLQFPNYSSELNVNALELDDSALYLCASTLGQGTEAFFGQGTRLTVV.

The chain employs TRBV19 and TRBJ1-6; 7 bases map to TRBD1. Losses at the gene ends were 5 bases for V and 7 bases for J; bases not matched to a gene: 17. Germline values: CDR1 LNHDA, CDR2 SQIVND (reference sequence). The CDR3 totals 18 residues. The CDR3 DNA is TGTGCCAGTAGTCCGCGTCTTCCGAAACAGGGGAGCAATTCACCCCTCCACTTT. Protein product: CASSPRLPKQGSNSPLHF. Full variable domain (outside the CDR3, taken from reference TRBV19 and TRBJ1-6): DGGITQSPKYLFRKEGQNVTLSCEQNLNHDAMYWYRQDPGQGLRLIYYSQIVNDFQKGDIAEGYSVSREKKESFPLTVTSAQKNPTAFYLCASSPRLPKQGSNSPLHFGNGTRLTVT.

The chain combines TRBV5-1 with TRBJ2-1; D unresolved. CDR3 length: 13 amino acids. V was clipped by 4 bases and J by 7 bases, with 12 bases between them. Germline assignment: CDR1 SGHRS and CDR2 YFSETQ. The chain's CDR3 is CASSLVLLNEQFF. CDR3 sequence (DNA): TGCGCCAGCAGCCTGGTGCTGCTTAATGAGCAGTTCTTC.

This clone has just a few counts. The chain carries TRBV30 and TRBJ2-2; TRBD1 is a possible D gene (6 bases). V lost 3 bases and J 6 bases, leaving 14 bases between the germline ends. Per germline, CDR1 GTSNPN and CDR2 SVGIG (reference sequence). The CDR3 sequence is 14 residues long. CDR3 bases: TGTGCCTGGAGAAAGCCAGGGGTGGCCGGGGAGCTGTTTTTT. Its translation: CAWRKPGVAGELFF. Full variable domain (rest looked up from reference TRBV30 and TRBJ2-2): SQTIHQWPATLVQPVGSPLSLECTVEGTSNPNLYWYRQAAGRGLQLLFYSVGIGQISSEVPQNLSASRPQDRQFILSSKKLLLSDSGFYLCAWRKPGVAGELFFGEGSRLTVL.

The rearrangement joins TRBV19 to TRBJ2-3; 12 nucleotides match TRBD2. The CDR3 has 15 amino acids. CDR1 LNHDA and CDR2 SQIVND come from the germline V gene (reference sequence). V lost 6 bases, J lost 4 bases, and 5 bases stayed unmatched. CDR3 in amino acids: CASSKTSGSPDTQYF. As DNA, the CDR3 is TGTGCCAGTAGCAAGACTAGCGGGAGCCCAGATACGCAGTATTTT.

V is TRBV19 and J is TRBJ1-1; 7 bases line up with TRBD1. The CDR3 sequence is 15 residues long. Trimming at V came to 1 base and at J to 1 base, leaving 3 bases not matched to a gene. Germline V gene sequence: CDR1 LNHDA, CDR2 SQIVND (reference sequence). CDR3 sequence: CASSIGTGGNTEAFF. As DNA, the CDR3 is TGTGCCAGTAGTATAGGGACAGGTGGGAACACTGAAGCTTTCTTT.

CDR3 nucleotide sequence: TGTGCCAGCATCTCTGGGGGGGCCGGGGAGCTGTTTTTT. This gives the protein CASISGGAGELFF. V and J are TRBV28 and TRBJ2-2, with TRBD2 identical over 7 bases. The ends lost 7 bases at V and 6 bases at J; junction bases unmatched: 5. CDR1 and CDR2 (germline): MDHEN, SYDVKM. The CDR3 loop spans 13 amino acids.

The chain joins TRBV4-3 to TRBJ1-4, with 8 positions matching TRBD1. This CDR3 has 18 residues. Germline V CDR1 and CDR2: LGHNA, YSLEER. V shed 0 bases and J 2 bases; nucleotides not matched to a gene: 8. CDR3 sequence: CASSQDLQGAQTNEKLFF. CDR3 nucleotide sequence: TGCGCCAGCAGCCAAGATCTCCAGGGGGCGCAGACTAATGAAAAACTGTTTTTT.

The genes are TRBV30 and TRBJ1-1; possible D gene TRBD1, 6 bases. This CDR3 comprises 12 residues. Trimming stripped 5 bases from V and 4 bases from J, with 11 bases between. The germline V gene has CDR1 GTSNPN and CDR2 SVGIG (reference sequence). This chain's CDR3 is CAWQGQSTEAFF. The CDR3 coding sequence is TGTGCCTGGCAAGGACAGAGCACTGAAGCTTTCTTT.

The chain carries TRBV30 and TRBJ1-5; D may be TRBD1 (5 bases). The CDR3 sequence is 16 residues long. Trimming cost V 5 bases and J 7 bases, with 24 bases left between them. CDR1 and CDR2 (germline): GTSNPN, SVGIG (reference sequence). The CDR3 spells CAWAGTESLPGQPQHF. The CDR3 DNA follows: TGTGCCTGGGCCGGGACCGAAAGCCTCCCCGGGCAGCCCCAGCATTTT.